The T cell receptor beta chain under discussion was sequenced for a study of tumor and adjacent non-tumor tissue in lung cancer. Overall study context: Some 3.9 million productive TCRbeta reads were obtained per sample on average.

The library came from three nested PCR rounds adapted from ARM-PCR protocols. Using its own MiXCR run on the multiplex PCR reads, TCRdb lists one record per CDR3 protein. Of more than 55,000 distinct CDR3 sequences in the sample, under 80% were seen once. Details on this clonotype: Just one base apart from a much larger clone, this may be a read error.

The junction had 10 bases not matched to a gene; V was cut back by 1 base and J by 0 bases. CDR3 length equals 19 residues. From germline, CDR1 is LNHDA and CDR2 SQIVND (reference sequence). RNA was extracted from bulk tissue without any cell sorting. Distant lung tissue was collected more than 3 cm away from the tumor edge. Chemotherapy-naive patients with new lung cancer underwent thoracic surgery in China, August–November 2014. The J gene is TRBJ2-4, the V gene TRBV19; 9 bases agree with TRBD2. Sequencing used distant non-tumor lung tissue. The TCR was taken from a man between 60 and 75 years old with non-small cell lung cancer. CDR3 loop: CASSIVPGGRALAKNIQYF. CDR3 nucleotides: TGTGCCAGTAGTATAGTTCCTGGCGGGAGGGCTTTAGCCAAAAACATTCAGTACTTC.